One T cell receptor (beta chain) is described in this entry. What it binds is not known. This sample is drawn from a study of cytomegalovirus exposure and HLA in healthy donors. Researchers ran the PCR with 60 Vbeta and 13 Jbeta primers. The protocol was immunoSEQ multiplex PCR, while the TCRdb copy is restricted to in-frame clones and leaves out a portion. This table holds 210,000 or so clones, approximately 80% found once. CDR1 is SGHAT and CDR2 is FQNNGV in the germline V gene. Trimming pared 4 bases from V and 5 bases from J, leaving 14 bases between. This CDR3 is built from 14 residues. Whole-study results and caveats: CMV antigen specificity of a few CMV-associated chains was confirmed in vitro. Association of a missense DCLRE1C variant with TCR beta V- and J-gene trimming was reported in a later analysis.

This receptor was identified in a boy aged 2 to 9 in good health and CMV-seronegative. Sequencing was done on a sample of PBMCs. This sequence joins TRBV11-2 and TRBJ1-1; possibly TRBD1 for D (5 bases). In DNA form, the CDR3 reads TGTGCCAGCAGCTCCGGTGGGGGGGGGACTGAAGCTTTCTTT. This translates into CASSSGGGGTEAFF.